This T cell receptor beta chain originates from a study of blood T cell repertoires in COVID-19. Study summary: Researchers got acute and convalescent COVID-19 samples from the United States, Italy and Spain. Nucleic acid was either cDNA or gDNA, and it came from T cells, B-cell-depleted T cells, or PBMCs.

The CDR3 runs to 13 residues. V lost 6 bases and J lost 1, with 9 bases in between. Germline-derived CDR1 and CDR2 are KGHSH and LQKENI. In the authors' methods: Estimates of nucleated cell counts were drawn from the amplification of reference gene primers. The repertoire was sequenced with immunoSEQ multiplex PCR; TCRdb's copy has only in-frame clones and lacks some. The DNA gave D and trimming, while V, J and clone size come from that table. The profile shows under 350,000 clones, approximately 85% of them singletons. The chain combines TRBV18 with TRBJ1-1; D may be TRBD1 (5 bases). This clonotype originated in a human donor in a cohort sampled during active COVID-19. Source material: peripheral blood. The CDR3 DNA reads as TGTGCCAGCTCCCAGCAGGGGAACACTGAAGCTTTCTTT. As protein: CASSQQGNTEAFF.